The present entry profiles one T cell receptor beta chain with its context. The antigen it recognizes is unknown. Per-nucleotide qualities are absent, and no much larger clonotype sits a single base away. The CDR3 runs 17 amino acids, cysteine and phenylalanine included. Here the CDR3 DNA is all that survives: 51 bases in frame from base 1. The germline V gene (reference sequence) yields MNHEY for CDR1 and SMNVEV for CDR2. At the junction V is shortened by 8 bases and J by 0 bases, with 20 bases in between. TCR CDR3 regions were amplified from genomic DNA by multiplex PCR using the deep immunoSEQ assay. Genomic DNA extracted from each cell subset was distributed evenly over all wells of several immunoSEQ 96-well plates, and each plate served as one replicate. For sorted subsets, around 0.2 ug genomic DNA, equal to some 28,000 T cell genomes, was loaded into each replicate PCR. Purified libraries were measured with a Qubit 3.0 fluorometer, size-checked on a Bioanalyzer 2100, and measured again with the KAPA Library Quantification kit. Every immunoSEQ 96-well plate was sequenced on a dedicated single-read 150-cycle Illumina NextSeq 550 flow cell. The authors' analysis ran thus. Because only junctional sequences without quality scores were contained in the immunoSEQ output, filtering matching that applied to full-length reads could not be performed. Sequences were annotated with PyIR, a Python wrapper for IgBLAST v1.9, using IMGT germline references to assign V/J genes and CDR3. Reads were removed for weak V/J assignments (E-value above 1e-6), missing CDR3, stop codons, out-of-frame junctions, or ambiguous translated residues. V3J clonotypes were defined as sequences sharing the same inferred V gene, J gene, and CDR3 amino acid sequence. The percentage overlap between two repertoires was calculated by dividing the number of shared unique clonotypes by the size of the smaller repertoire. RTK rarefaction, the Chao1 estimator, and Recon v2.1 estimates of unobserved clonotypes were used to assess repertoire richness. For all TCRbeta clonotypes obtained by the gDNA method from a few donors, generation probabilities were computed with OLGA. TCRdb mirrors the immuneACCESS table, restricted to in-frame sequences. Some clones are absent from its copies; in checked studies, under half trace to an unresolved V gene, and the reason for the others is unknown. That table supplies the V and J calls and clone size; D and trimming were determined from the DNA. This sample holds roughly 2,000,000 clones; approximately 94% were observed only once. The ten largest clones take up roughly 1% of the sample.

For the CD8 naive samples, CD45RO-negative cells were positively selected for CCR7, yielding a CD45RA+CCR7+ population from which TemRA cells were excluded. Donors were healthy HIV-negative adults with no recently reported acute infections or vaccinations. Every donor was a Caucasian adult residing in Nashville, Tennessee, USA. Blood was collected by leukapheresis, and PBMCs were isolated by Ficoll-Histopaque density gradient centrifugation and then cryopreserved in liquid nitrogen vapor phase. Purity and quantity of every magnetically sorted T cell population were checked by analytical flow cytometry. From each sorted fraction, genomic DNA was isolated and quantified by UV absorbance on a Nanodrop 2000c. The data were obtained in a study of shared clonotypes between healthy human individuals (dated by TCRdb to between 2020 and 2021). For context, the study as a whole: The cohort included three men and a couple of women between 18 and 49 years of age. The study deeply sequenced blood TCR repertoires of about 5 healthy adults to estimate repertoire size and the extent of clonotype sharing between individuals. For each donor, CD4 naive and CD4 memory were each run on three plates, CD8 naive on two plates, and CD8 memory on one plate. Leukapheresis yielded between about 0.9 and 9.5 billion PBMCs per donor. To increase sequencing depth and limit assay-specific biases, TCR repertoire library preparation and sequencing were carried out by different laboratories using diverse techniques. Overall study outcomes, separate from this receptor: Estimated clonotype richness was generally larger for naive than for memory subsets. Rarefaction of sorted-subset datasets indicated incomplete sequencing despite the large sequencing depth. Compared with non-shared clonotypes, the clonotypes found in all four sorted-subset donors had higher generation probabilities. Sampling was limited to blood, and TCR repertoires in tissue likely differ from TCR repertoires in blood. Because the study included only a small number of donors, the genetic and exposure-history diversity represented was limited. Based on pairwise subsampling, the degree of clonotype sharing among donors was expected to be affected by sequencing depth. Sharing across a handful of donors was observed for around 5% of naive CD4, under 4% of naive CD8, roughly 2.4% of memory CD4, and less than 0.45% of memory CD8 clonotypes.

The sequence came from a man between 18 and 29 years old in good health. The sequence is built from TRBV27 and TRBJ2-1, with a weak D call of TRBD1 (5 bases match). The sample comprised naive CD8+ T cells sorted from blood. Sample cell subset or site, as interpreted from the label and publication: CD45RA+CCR7+. The DNA is TGTGCCAGCGTCTCGGCAGGGCTATCAAGCTCCTACAATGAGCAGTTCTTC. This encodes CASVSAGLSSSYNEQFF.